Sequencing of this TCR beta chain was carried out in a study of beta chain features in type 1 diabetes. Stem cell-like memory, regulatory, central memory and naive CD4+ cells were sorted via CD45RO/CCR7/CD25/CD127/CD95/CD27. This CDR3 has 13 residues. Trimming cost V 3 bases and J 0 bases, with 6 bases left between them. CDR1 and CDR2 (germline): SGHRS, YFSETQ. Since all of the isolated RNA was reverse transcribed, expressed TCRB transcripts were what got sequenced. TCRdb's copy holds only in-frame clones and misses some; the assay was immunoSEQ multiplex PCR. The data show 300,000 to 400,000 clones, roughly 12% seen once.

The sample consisted of naive CD4+ T cells from blood. The sequence was obtained from a man aged 18 to 29 in good health. The chain couples TRBV5-1 to TRBJ1-1; D gene uncertain. The CDR3 is CASSSSMNTEAFF. CDR3 DNA sequence: TGCGCCAGCAGCTCATCAATGAACACTGAAGCTTTCTTT.